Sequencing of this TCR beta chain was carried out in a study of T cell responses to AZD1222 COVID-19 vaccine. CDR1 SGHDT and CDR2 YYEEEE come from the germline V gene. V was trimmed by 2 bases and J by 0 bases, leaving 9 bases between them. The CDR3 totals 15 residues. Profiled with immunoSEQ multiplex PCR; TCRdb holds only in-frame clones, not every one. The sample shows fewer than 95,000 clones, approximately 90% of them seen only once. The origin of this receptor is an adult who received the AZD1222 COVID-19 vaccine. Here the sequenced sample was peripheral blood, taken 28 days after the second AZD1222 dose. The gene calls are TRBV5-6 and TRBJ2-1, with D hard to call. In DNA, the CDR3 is TGTGCCAGCAGCTTCGAGATTTCCTCCTACAATGAGCAGTTCTTC. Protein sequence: CASSFEISSYNEQFF. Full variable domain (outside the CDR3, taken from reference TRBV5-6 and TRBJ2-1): DAGVTQSPTHLIKTRGQQVTLRCSPKSGHDTVSWYQQALGQGPQFIFQYYEEEERQRGNFPDRFSGHQFPNYSSELNVNALLLGDSALYLCASSFEISSYNEQFFGPGTRLTVL.